This entry concerns a single T cell receptor (beta chain). This sample is part of a study of blood T cell repertoires in COVID-19. Whole-study context: Material from acute and convalescent COVID-19 was sourced from the United States, Italy and Spain.

Losses at the gene ends were 4 bases for V and 0 bases for J; bases not matched to a gene: 2. This CDR3 has 15 amino acids. Germline CDR1 SGHRS, CDR2 YFSETQ. Clones were read by immunoSEQ multiplex PCR, and TCRdb kept only the in-frame ones, dropping some. The profile shows 35,000 to 45,000 clones, roughly 85% of them singletons. The chain links TRBV5-1 to TRBJ2-2; 8 bases are a match to TRBD2. This receptor was obtained from a human donor in a cohort sampled during active COVID-19. Material: peripheral blood. The CDR3 DNA is TGCGCCAGCAGCATTAGCGGGACGAACACCGGGGAGCTGTTTTTT. Amino acids: CASSISGTNTGELFF.